This T cell receptor (beta chain) originates from a study of regulatory T cells in long-lasting Graves disease. Whole-study results and caveats: Patients with persistent disease showed a bias toward TRBV28, TRBJ1-2 and TRBJ2-5.

TCR beta libraries were built with iRepertoire HTBI primers and Arm-PCR of CDR3 regions. TCRdb used MiXCR to reprocess the multiplex PCR reads, holding one entry per CDR3 protein. The sample carries around 360,000 distinct CDR3 sequences, around 15% recorded once. Described time point: newly diagnosed GD, antithyroid drugs for less than 3 months. TCR sequences were obtained from RNA taken from PBMCs. This clonotype has a count of ten or more. Its antigen is as yet unknown. The CDR3 is 11 amino acids. V was clipped by 3 bases and J by 4 bases, with 7 bases between them. From germline, CDR1 is GTSNPN and CDR2 SVGIG (reference sequence). This sample was shared with a second study, whose subject was T cells in Graves' hyperthyroidism and ophthalmopathy. That report adds: Newly diagnosed hyperthyroidism patients aged 18 to 65 years had disease lasting under 2 months. In making diagnoses, clinical symptoms, serum thyroxine and TRAb, thyroid ultrasound and orbital computed tomography were all used. In blood, most of the thyroid clonotypes expanded above 0.001 were also present.

J is TRBJ2-7 and V is TRBV30; D gene ambiguous. The sequence was collected from a woman younger than 35 with Graves disease. The specimen comprised peripheral blood mononuclear cells (PBMCs), sampled at new diagnosis, from a patient treated with antithyroid drugs. CDR3 region: CAWSLMYEQYF. CDR3 DNA sequence: TGTGCCTGGAGCCTCATGTACGAGCAGTACTTC.